Listed below are T cell receptor beta chains from one sample, sequenced in a study of blood T cells in healthy people across ages. TCRdb fed the 5' RACE reads into MiXCR, producing one record per CDR3 protein. Found here are some 1.4 million distinct CDR3 sequences, roughly 40% of them singletons; the top ten hold 7.9%. The sample comprised blood. The receptors come from a young woman in good health. Both conserved end residues are part of each CDR3. The order of the fields is J gene, V gene, CDR3 protein.

TRBJ2-2	TRBV7-2	CASSLKRGGTGELFF
TRBJ2-3	TRBV12-3/TRBV12-4	CASSLMIRGTQYF
TRBJ2-5	TRBV12-3/TRBV12-4	CASSFRRESWETQYF
TRBJ2-7	TRBV30	CAWSQGGRITHEQYF
TRBJ2-1	TRBV29-1	CSVGLRLAGEEQFF
TRBJ2-7	TRBV7-9	CASSLGRRAYEQYF
TRBJ2-2	TRBV12-3/TRBV12-4	CASSPRTGAGELFF
TRBJ1-4	TRBV6-5	CASRQGRNTVEKLFF
TRBJ1-2	TRBV3-1	CASSLGDQRSGTNYGYTF
TRBJ2-1	TRBV9	CASSVAMGGTYNEQFF
TRBJ1-6	TRBV28	CASSLVQINSPLHF
TRBJ2-1	TRBV27	CASSLLGRKQFF
-	TRBV20-1	CSARDSAGAPREQYF
TRBJ1-2	TRBV29-1	CSVPGTPLRDYGYTF
TRBJ2-1	TRBV28	CASSGASGGGFDEQFF
TRBJ1-2	TRBV12-3/TRBV12-4	CASRQRRYGGYTF
TRBJ2-7	TRBV5-5	CASSLASDSAYEQYF